What follows are 18 T cell receptor beta chains derived from one specimen sequenced in a study of control samples from healthy donors and cancer patients. Method: immunoSEQ multiplex PCR; TCRdb's copy keeps in-frame clones and lacks some. The sample lists 35,000 to 50,000 clones; approximately 87% were seen once. Material for sequencing was blood. The receptors come from a man between 60 and 70 years old in good health.

The chain employs TRBV28 and TRBJ1-5; D may be TRBD1 (6 bases). The CDR3 sequence is 16 residues long. Germline V lookup: CDR1 MDHEN, CDR2 SYDVKM. V was trimmed by 8 bases and J by 3 bases, leaving 20 bases between them. The chain's CDR3 is CASLGARGPLNQPQHF. CDR3 coding DNA: TGTGCCAGCCTCGGGGCCAGGGGCCCTCTCAATCAGCCCCAGCATTTT.

This clone was recorded a few times. The chain employs TRBV7-2 and TRBJ2-1; D call uncertain. From germline, CDR1 is SGHTA and CDR2 FQGNSA. With 5 bases removed from V and 5 bases from J, the gap between germline ends came to 13 bases. The CDR3 has 14 residues. The CDR3 sequence: CASSPLNLNNEQFF. DNA for the CDR3: TGTGCCAGCAGCCCCCTAAACCTCAACAATGAGCAGTTCTTC.

The CDR3 region has the DNA TGTGCCAGCTCACTTGAGAGGGAAAGCTATGGCTACACCTTC. It encodes CASSLERESYGYTF. V and J are TRBV18 and TRBJ1-2; D remains unclear. Per germline, CDR1 KGHSH and CDR2 LQKENI. The CDR3 is made up of 14 amino acids. The germline V and J ends were trimmed by 4 bases and 4 bases, with 13 bases remaining between them.

V is TRBV5-1 and J is TRBJ1-2, with TRBD1 matching 7 bases. The CDR3 totals 16 residues. Germline V CDR1 and CDR2: SGHRS, YFSETQ. With 3 bases clipped from V and 2 bases from J, the junction kept 10 bases outside the gene matches. The CDR3 DNA follows: TGCGCCAGCAGCTCTCCTTTCCGGGACAGAAACTATGGCTACACCTTC. It encodes CASSSPFRDRNYGYTF.

The V call is TRBV19, the J call TRBJ2-3; TRBD2 matches 14 bases. The V gene end was trimmed by 3 bases and the J gene end by 2 bases; junction bases not matched to a gene: 10. Germline V gene lookup returns CDR1 LNHDA and CDR2 SQIVND (reference sequence). CDR3 length equals 19 residues. The CDR3 region has the DNA TGTGCCAGTAGTATCGGAGGGACTAGCGGGGGCCGTTCCACAGATACGCAGTATTTT. This translates into CASSIGGTSGGRSTDTQYF.

The chain recombines TRBV7-8 with TRBJ2-1, with D possibly matching TRBD2 (5 bases). Germline CDR1 is SGHVS and CDR2 is FQNEAQ. This CDR3 region has 15 residues. V shed 2 bases and J shed 6 bases, with 14 bases lying between them. The CDR3 coding sequence is TGTGCCAGCAGCTTATCCGTTAACGGGGTCAATGAGCAGTTCTTC. This codes for CASSLSVNGVNEQFF. The entire variable domain, with the rest obtained from reference TRBV7-8 and TRBJ2-1, is as follows: GAGVSQSPRYKVAKRGQDVALRCDPISGHVSLFWYQQALGQGPEFLTYFQNEAQLDKSGLPSDRFFAERPEGSVSTLKIQRTQQEDSAVYLCASSLSVNGVNEQFFGPGTRLTVL.

This sequence joins TRBV3-1 (or the pseudogene TRBV3-2) and TRBJ2-5; 11 bases are shared with TRBD1. Germline CDR1 is LGHDT and CDR2 is YNNKEL (reference sequence). Trimming removed 5 bases from V and 1 base from J; junction bases left unmatched: 6. The CDR3 loop spans 16 amino acids. The CDR3 sequence is CASSERGTGGQETQYF. The CDR3 DNA reads as TGTGCCAGCAGCGAAAGAGGGACAGGGGGCCAAGAGACCCAGTACTTC.

The chain is built from TRBV19 and TRBJ2-5; D possibly corresponds to TRBD2 (6 bases). Trimming removed 5 bases at V and 5 bases at J, with 18 bases between. The V gene's germline CDR1 is LNHDA and CDR2 SQIVND (reference sequence). This CDR3 has 15 residues. The CDR3 protein is CASSPRRLVGETQYF. DNA of the CDR3: TGTGCCAGTAGTCCCAGGAGACTAGTTGGGGAGACCCAGTACTTC.

As for this clone: Other DNA sequences of this sample code for an identical CDR3. The chain recombines TRBV11-3 with TRBJ2-3; D gene uncertain. V dropped 4 bases and J dropped 2 bases, with 4 bases sitting between them. Germline CDR1 is SGHNT and CDR2 is YENEEA. The CDR3 length is 12 residues. The CDR3 nucleotides are TGTGCCAGCAGCTCCCCCACAGATACGCAGTATTTT. Protein product: CASSSPTDTQYF.

The chain combines TRBV6-5 with TRBJ1-2, with D possibly TRBD1 on 5 matching bases. From germline, CDR1 is MNHEY and CDR2 SVGAGI. The V end lost 7 bases, the J end lost 3 bases, and 12 bases lay between the germline ends. This CDR3 has 13 residues. CDR3 bases: TGTGCCAGCATCGGGGGAACGGACTATGGCTACACCTTC. Translation: CASIGGTDYGYTF.

V is TRBV19 and J is TRBJ1-1; 7 nucleotides align to TRBD1. The CDR3 spans 16 residues. Trimming cost V 5 bases and J 1 base; bases outside gene matches: 10. Per germline, CDR1 LNHDA and CDR2 SQIVND (reference sequence). CDR3 residues: CASSPRAGGRNTEAFF. The CDR3, as DNA: TGTGCCAGTAGTCCCCGGGCAGGGGGGCGGAACACTGAAGCTTTCTTT.

The J gene is TRBJ2-7, the V gene TRBV7-2; 12 bases match TRBD2. Germline V lookup: CDR1 SGHTA, CDR2 FQGNSA. Trimming took 5 bases from V and 4 from J; bases not matched to a gene: 3. The CDR3 runs to 14 residues. CDR3 sequence: CASSQTSGRYEQYF. The CDR3, as DNA: TGTGCCAGCAGCCAGACTAGCGGGAGATACGAGCAGTACTTC.

The chain is built from TRBV5-8 and TRBJ2-3; D ambiguous. In germline, CDR1 is SGHTS, CDR2 YDEGEE. The CDR3 is 17 residues long. Trimming pared 0 bases from V and 0 bases from J, leaving 14 bases between. CDR3: CASSLGGSSHSTDTQYF. CDR3 DNA: TGTGCCAGCAGCTTGGGTGGCAGCTCTCATAGCACAGATACGCAGTATTTT.

V usage is TRBV2 and J usage is TRBJ2-1, with 7 bases lining up with TRBD1. CDR1 is SNHLY and CDR2 is FYNNEI in the germline V gene. The V and J ends lost 7 bases and 12 bases, in that order; junction bases with no gene match: 12. The CDR3 sequence is 13 residues long. CDR3 DNA: TGTGCCAGCAAGCTGACAGGGACGCCCCGGCAGTTCTTC. Translated: CASKLTGTPRQFF.

The rearrangement joins TRBV19 to TRBJ2-2; D is unresolved. The germline V gene encodes CDR1 LNHDA and CDR2 SQIVND (reference sequence). CDR3 length: 13 amino acids. The V gene lost 7 bases and the J gene lost 1 base, with 7 bases spanning the gap. DNA for the CDR3: TGTGCCAGTAACTCGCTGAACACCGGGGAGCTGTTTTTT. Translated, it gives CASNSLNTGELFF.

With regard to this clone: At one end, the junction sequence differs from germline, possibly due to a read error. The rearrangement uses TRBV7-7 and TRBJ2-5, with TRBD2 matching over 9 bases. Germline V lookup: CDR1 SSHAT, CDR2 FNYEAQ (reference sequence). The CDR3 runs to 16 residues. This CDR3 is CASSLGTSGPQETQYF. Here the CDR3 DNA reads TGTGCTAGCAGCTTAGGTACTAGCGGGCCCCAAGAGACCCAGTACTTC.

The rearrangement links TRBV7-2 to TRBJ1-4; D is unclear. The CDR3 has 15 residues. Germline V gene data show CDR1 as SGHTA and CDR2 as FQGNSA. Trimming took off 5 bases at V and 8 bases at J, with 18 bases between the two ends. The CDR3 here is CASSGRTGINEKLFF. As DNA, the CDR3 is TGTGCCAGCAGCGGTCGGACGGGGATTAACGAAAAACTGTTTTTT.

The chain combines TRBV29-1 with TRBJ2-2; D not certain. The length of the CDR3 is 13 residues. The germline V and J ends were trimmed by 4 bases and 3 bases, with 9 bases remaining between them. Germline V gene sequence: CDR1 SQVTM, CDR2 ANQGSEA. The chain's CDR3 is CSVGLEYTGELFF. The CDR3 nucleotides read TGCAGCGTTGGTCTAGAGTACACCGGGGAGCTGTTTTTT.